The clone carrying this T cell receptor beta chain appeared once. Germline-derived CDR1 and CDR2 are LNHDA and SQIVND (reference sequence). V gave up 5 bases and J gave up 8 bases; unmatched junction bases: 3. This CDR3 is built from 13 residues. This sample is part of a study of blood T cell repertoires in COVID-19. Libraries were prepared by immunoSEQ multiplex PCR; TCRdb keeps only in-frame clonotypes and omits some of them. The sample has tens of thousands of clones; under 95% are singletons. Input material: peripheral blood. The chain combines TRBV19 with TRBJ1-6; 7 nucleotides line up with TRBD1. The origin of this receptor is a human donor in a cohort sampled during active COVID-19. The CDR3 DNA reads TGTGCCAGTAGTGAAGACAGGGATTCACCCCTCCACTTT. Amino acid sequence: CASSEDRDSPLHF.